The clone carrying this TCR beta chain was picked up a small number of times. Its target is not known. This record belongs to a study of T cells in Graves' hyperthyroidism and ophthalmopathy. Overall study findings and caveats: Most clonotypes expanded in thyroid above 0.001 were likewise present in blood.

RNA transcripts provided the source from which TCR beta CDR3 regions were amplified. With the HTBI primer set, the TCR CDR3 went through a first round of RT-PCR. TCRdb re-analysed the multiplex PCR reads in MiXCR, keeping a single row per CDR3 protein. The table lists some 420,000 distinct CDR3 sequences, approximately 14% of them singletons, with roughly 4.8% in the top ten. The V segment lost 10 bases and the J segment 7 bases; nucleotides outside the gene matches: 12. There are 14 residues in the CDR3. Disease duration under 2 months; hyperthyroidism patients were aged 18 to 65. PBMCs stemmed from 10 ml fresh peripheral blood.

The chain uses TRBV12-3 or TRBV12-4 and TRBJ1-5; TRBD1 agrees at 8 bases. This receptor was identified in a young woman with Graves' hyperthyroidism. The sample consisted of blood. The CDR3 spells CATAGGWTGQPQHF. The CDR3 DNA reads TGTGCCACCGCAGGGGGCTGGACGGGACAGCCCCAGCATTTT.